Listed below are T cell receptor beta chains from one sample, sequenced in a study of T-cell memory formation after mild COVID-19. TCRdb processed the 5' RACE reads anew with MiXCR; each CDR3 protein has one entry. The sample lists a few hundred thousand distinct CDR3 sequences; roughly 10% were seen once. Sequencing was carried out using PBMCs or a T cell subset sorted from them (not recorded which). These receptors were taken from a man younger than 35 who had mild COVID-19 (a few samples of this study predate the infection). Cell type and time point are not known. Both conserved end residues are part of each CDR3. The order of the fields is V gene, clone size, D gene, J gene, CDR3 protein, CDR3 DNA. A D gene is named only where the DNA matches it firmly. Clone size is not always given. Where it is, it says once, few, many or a class for expanded clones.

TRBV5-1	-	TRBD2	TRBJ2-7	CASSSRRAGDEQYF	TGCGCCAGCAGCTCGCGCAGGGCGGGGGACGAGCAGTACTTC
TRBV7-3	-	-	TRBJ1-6	CASSFSGRGSPLHF	TGTGCCAGCAGCTTTTCGGGACGGGGTTCACCCCTCCACTTT
TRBV29-1	few	-	TRBJ2-7	CSVDQGSYEQYF	TGCAGCGTTGATCAGGGGTCCTACGAGCAGTACTTC
TRBV7-6	few	-	TRBJ2-3	CASSSGPMADTQYF	TGTGCCAGCAGCTCCGGTCCGATGGCAGATACGCAGTATTTT
TRBV20-1	-	-	TRBJ1-3	CSASLGPGNTIYF	TGCAGTGCTAGTCTGGGGCCTGGAAACACCATATATTTT
TRBV27	-	-	TRBJ2-7	CASSLNRVNYEQYF	TGTGCCAGCAGTTTAAACAGGGTAAACTACGAGCAGTACTTC
TRBV24-1	-	-	TRBJ2-1	CATTLTGGAGDNEQFF	TGTGCCACCACCCTGACAGGGGGAGCGGGGGACAATGAGCAGTTCTTC
TRBV12-3/TRBV12-4	many	-	TRBJ2-6	CASSLRGANVLTF	TGTGCCAGCAGTCTTCGGGGGGCCAACGTCCTGACTTTC
TRBV5-1	few	-	TRBJ2-2	CASSPDGNTGELFF	TGCGCCAGCAGCCCCGACGGGAACACCGGGGAGCTGTTTTTT
TRBV12-3/TRBV12-4	-	TRBD1	TRBJ1-1	CASSPGQGRSEAFF	TGTGCCAGCAGCCCGGGACAGGGGAGGTCTGAAGCTTTCTTT
TRBV27	few	-	TRBJ1-5	CASSLGYGPQHF	TGTGCCAGCAGTTTAGGCTATGGGCCCCAGCATTTT
TRBV4-3	many	-	TRBJ1-5	CASSLGENQPQHF	TGCGCCAGCAGCCTGGGGGAGAATCAGCCCCAGCATTTT
TRBV20-1	few	-	TRBJ2-7	CSASRPGLYYEQYF	TGCAGTGCTAGTCGTCCGGGACTGTACTACGAGCAGTACTTC
TRBV5-4	few	TRBD1	TRBJ1-2	CASSPPGGQSSDGYTF	TGTGCCAGCAGCCCTCCAGGGGGCCAGTCTTCCGATGGCTACACCTTC
TRBV5-1	-	-	TRBJ1-5	CASSLDPATDSNQPQHF	TGCGCCAGCAGCTTGGACCCGGCGACAGATAGCAATCAGCCCCAGCATTTT
TRBV2	few	-	TRBJ2-3	CASSSDRSPTDTQYF	TGTGCCAGCAGTTCAGACAGGTCCCCCACAGATACGCAGTATTTT
TRBV19	-	TRBD1	TRBJ1-5	CASRTGVGQPQHF	TGTGCCAGTAGGACAGGGGTTGGTCAGCCCCAGCATTTT
TRBV4-2	few	-	TRBJ2-1	CASSQGGLVPNEQFF	TGTGCCAGCAGTCAGGGGGGACTAGTGCCAAATGAGCAGTTCTTC
TRBV12-3/TRBV12-4	-	-	TRBJ1-1	CASNNRDRTEAFF	TGTGCCAGCAACAACCGGGACCGCACTGAAGCTTTCTTT
TRBV2	-	-	TRBJ2-3	CASSERPGGGGDTQYF	TGTGCCAGCAGTGAACGCCCTGGGGGGGGCGGGGATACGCAGTATTTT
TRBV12-3/TRBV12-4	-	-	TRBJ2-1	CASSLLRFEQFF	TGTGCCAGCAGTTTGCTGCGCTTTGAGCAGTTCTTC
TRBV18	many	-	TRBJ1-1	CASSPLGAVTGTEAFF	TGTGCCAGCTCACCACTGGGAGCGGTAACGGGAACTGAAGCTTTCTTT
TRBV6-2/TRBV6-3	-	TRBD2	TRBJ2-6	CASSRGLAGSGANVLTF	TGTGCCAGCAGTCGGGGACTAGCGGGCTCTGGGGCCAACGTCCTGACTTTC
TRBV12-3/TRBV12-4	many	-	TRBJ2-5	CASSLSHGTQYF	TGTGCCAGCAGTTTATCCCATGGGACCCAGTACTTC
TRBV12-3/TRBV12-4	few	-	TRBJ2-5	CASSFSWETQYF	TGTGCCAGCAGTTTCTCTTGGGAGACCCAGTACTTC
TRBV12-3/TRBV12-4	-	-	TRBJ2-2	CASTPGAGFTGELFF	TGTGCCAGCACACCAGGGGCCGGATTCACCGGGGAGCTGTTTTTT
TRBV20-1	many	TRBD2	TRBJ2-2	CSARRLAGVPGELFF	TGCAGTGCCCGACGACTAGCGGGGGTTCCGGGGGAGCTGTTTTTT
TRBV18	few	TRBD2	TRBJ2-1	CASSPGGGAGNEQFF	TGTGCCAGCTCACCTGGCGGGGGGGCCGGGAATGAGCAGTTCTTC
TRBV5-1	few	TRBD2	TRBJ2-3	CASSLEAGGPADTQYF	TGCGCCAGCAGCTTGGAGGCGGGGGGGCCGGCAGATACGCAGTATTTT
TRBV7-3	many	-	TRBJ2-5	CASSRRPGETQYF	TGTGCCAGCAGCCGCCGGCCTGGGGAGACCCAGTACTTC
TRBV19	-	-	TRBJ1-5	CASSGQSNQPQHF	TGTGCCAGCAGCGGACAGTCCAATCAGCCCCAGCATTTT
TRBV7-9	few	-	TRBJ2-2	CASRRSGQNTGELFF	TGTGCCAGCCGCCGTTCGGGACAGAACACCGGGGAGCTGTTTTTT
TRBV7-9	few	-	TRBJ1-6	CASSSPHSPLHF	TGTGCCAGCAGCTCCCCCCATTCACCCCTCCACTTT
TRBV5-1	few	-	TRBJ2-1	CASSLGRRDNEQFF	TGCGCCAGCAGCTTGGGTCGTAGGGACAATGAGCAGTTCTTC
TRBV7-3	few	-	TRBJ1-2	CASSPSGGLNYGYTF	TGTGCCAGCAGCCCCAGCGGGGGGCTTAACTATGGCTACACCTTC
TRBV6-1	few	-	TRBJ2-3	CASQWHITDTQYF	TGTGCCAGCCAGTGGCATATCACAGATACGCAGTATTTT
TRBV10-3	-	TRBD1	TRBJ1-5	CAISDFDRVGQPQHF	TGTGCCATCAGTGATTTTGACAGGGTGGGTCAGCCCCAGCATTTT
TRBV7-9	-	-	TRBJ1-4	CASSLWGDGEKLFF	TGTGCCAGCAGCTTGTGGGGTGACGGTGAAAAACTGTTTTTT
TRBV21-1	few	-	TRBJ1-2	CASKDRGPDYGYTF	TGTGCCAGCAAGGACAGGGGGCCAGACTATGGCTACACCTTC
TRBV6-5	few	TRBD1	TRBJ2-2	CASRRTGGVGELFF	TGTGCCAGCAGAAGGACAGGGGGCGTAGGGGAGCTGTTTTTT
TRBV7-2	-	-	TRBJ2-1	CASSDLAQRFF	TGTGCCAGCAGCGACCTGGCTCAGCGGTTCTTC
TRBV5-5	-	-	TRBJ1-6	CASSLWQDYNSPLHF	TGTGCCAGCAGCTTGTGGCAGGACTATAATTCACCCCTCCACTTT
TRBV7-3	few	-	TRBJ2-7	CASSFDRSYEQYF	TGTGCCAGCAGCTTTGACAGGTCCTACGAGCAGTACTTC
TRBV7-3	-	TRBD2	TRBJ2-3	CASSPRTSGGWTDTQYF	TGTGCCAGCAGCCCAAGGACTAGCGGGGGGTGGACAGATACGCAGTATTTT
TRBV6-5	-	-	TRBJ2-1	CASSYSAEDYNEQFF	TGTGCCAGCAGTTACTCCGCGGAAGACTACAATGAGCAGTTCTTC
TRBV6-1	-	TRBD2	TRBJ2-3	CASSEEAGGRGTDTQYF	TGTGCCAGCAGTGAAGAGGCGGGGGGGCGTGGCACAGATACGCAGTATTTT
TRBV3-1	few	-	TRBJ1-6	CASSQASLSPLHF	TGTGCCAGCAGCCAAGCTTCGTTATCACCCCTCCACTTT
TRBV5-1	few	-	TRBJ2-2	CASSSGESGTGELFF	TGCGCCAGCAGCTCAGGGGAGAGTGGCACCGGGGAGCTGTTTTTT
TRBV4-3	many	-	TRBJ2-3	CASSQDWGTGLGETQYF	TGCGCCAGCAGCCAAGATTGGGGGACGGGGCTAGGGGAGACGCAGTATTTT
TRBV20-1	-	TRBD1	TRBJ1-2	CSATGQNTLYNYGYTF	TGCAGTGCTACGGGACAGAATACACTTTATAACTATGGCTACACCTTC
TRBV27	medium-sized	-	TRBJ2-7	CASSLNFRGEQYF	TGTGCCAGCAGTTTAAATTTCAGGGGCGAGCAGTACTTC
TRBV19	-	TRBD1	TRBJ2-5	CASSFLTTGEETQYF	TGTGCCAGTAGTTTCCTAACGACAGGGGAGGAGACCCAGTACTTC
TRBV12-3/TRBV12-4	many	TRBD1	TRBJ2-1	CASSFLGQGAGEQFF	TGTGCCAGCAGTTTTTTGGGGCAGGGGGCTGGTGAGCAGTTCTTC
TRBV18	many	TRBD2	TRBJ2-1	CASSPGLAGGINEQFF	TGTGCCAGCTCACCGGGACTAGCGGGGGGAATCAATGAGCAGTTCTTC
TRBV7-2	few	TRBD1	TRBJ2-5	CASSFGQAPVGYQETQYF	TGTGCCAGCAGCTTCGGACAGGCCCCAGTCGGGTACCAAGAGACCCAGTACTTC
TRBV7-2	few	-	TRBJ2-1	CASRKNGRESGNEQFF	TGTGCCAGCAGAAAAAACGGCCGGGAGTCGGGGAATGAGCAGTTCTTC
TRBV7-9	-	-	TRBJ2-2	CASSAWDTGELFF	TGTGCCAGCAGCGCATGGGACACCGGGGAGCTGTTTTTT
TRBV27	many	-	TRBJ1-2	CASSFPLQGNGYTF	TGTGCCAGCAGTTTCCCTCTTCAGGGGAATGGCTACACCTTC
TRBV6-5	few	TRBD1	TRBJ1-6	CASSYDRGSPPLHF	TGTGCCAGCAGTTACGACAGGGGTTCGCCACCCCTCCACTTT